This T cell receptor (beta chain) was sequenced in a study of T cells in Graves' hyperthyroidism and ophthalmopathy. This clonotype turned up a few times. Its cognate antigen is unknown. Amplified TCR beta CDR3 regions derived from RNA transcripts. The TCR CDR3 first-round RT-PCR relied on the HTBI primer set. MiXCR was run by TCRdb on the multiplex PCR reads, yielding one entry per CDR3 protein. This repertoire shows approximately 300,000 distinct CDR3 sequences, over 15% found once; its top ten account for approximately 60%. Clinical symptoms, serum thyroxine, TRAb, thyroid ultrasound and orbital computed tomography established diagnosis. Overall study results and limits: Within blood appeared most thyroid clonotypes that had expanded above 0.001. A model built on 13 V-J features separated ophthalmopathy from stable hyperthyroidism.

With 4 bases clipped from V and 3 bases from J, the junction kept 3 bases outside the gene matches. Germline values: CDR1 SGHDT, CDR2 YYEEEE. This CDR3 comprises 13 residues. The chain is built from TRBV5-6 and TRBJ2-5; 7 bases are shared with TRBD1. The source is an older woman with Graves' ophthalmopathy. Sequencing was done on a sample of blood. CDR3 protein: CASSHRGKETQYF. CDR3 sequence (DNA): TGTGCCAGCAGCCACAGGGGTAAAGAGACCCAGTACTTC.